The present TCR beta chain was sequenced within a study of blood T cell repertoires in COVID-19. Study overall: In each case, the material was cDNA or gDNA derived from T cells, B-cell-depleted T cells, or PBMCs.

The cohort comprised adults aged roughly 18 to 95 years residing in about two dozen US areas. Data came from immunoSEQ multiplex PCR; TCRdb stores just in-frame clones and leaves some out. The table shows under 500,000 clones, with roughly 87% occurring only once. V dropped 2 bases and J dropped 3 bases, with 16 bases sitting between them. Germline loops: CDR1 WNHNN, CDR2 SYGVQD (reference sequence). The CDR3 consists of 16 residues. The sequence was obtained from a woman between 18 and 30 years old with acute COVID-19. The sequenced sample consisted of PBMCs or T cells enriched from blood (not recorded which). The chain recombines TRBV10-1 with TRBJ1-2, with a weak D call TRBD1 (5 bases). The DNA of the CDR3 is TGCGCCAGCAGTGAGCCGAGGTCGGGGGGGTACTATGGCTACACCTTC. Its translation: CASSEPRSGGYYGYTF.